A selection of T cell receptor beta chains follows, all from one sample in a study of PD-L1 blockade in urothelial cancer. Produced via immunoSEQ multiplex PCR; TCRdb's table is partial and in-frame only. The table records 70,000 or so clones, roughly 91% of them present only once. The sample here was PBMCs, taken around atezolizumab (anti-PD-L1) treatment. The receptor set was obtained from a man aged 55 to 70 with urothelial cancer. CDR3s include the opening cysteine and the closing phenylalanine or tryptophan. A D gene is named only where the DNA matches it firmly. Clone size appears in some rows only: once, few, many, or a class for an expanded clone.

clone_size: NA
v_call: TRBV5-1
d_call: NA
j_call: TRBJ2-5
cdr3_nt: TGCGCCAGCAGCTTGGCGGCAGGGGAGGAGACCCAGTACTTC
cdr3_aa: CASSLAAGEETQYF

clone_size: NA
v_call: TRBV6-5
d_call: TRBD2
j_call: TRBJ2-5
cdr3_nt: TGTGCCAGCAGTTACTCGGGACTAGCGGGGGGAACATACTTC
cdr3_aa: CASSYSGLAGGTYF

clone_size: NA
v_call: TRBV7-9
d_call: TRBD1
j_call: TRBJ2-3
cdr3_nt: TGTGCCAGCAGGAATATGGGACAGAGGGTGGCAGATACGCAGTATTTT
cdr3_aa: CASRNMGQRVADTQYF

clone_size: NA
v_call: TRBV6-6
d_call: NA
j_call: TRBJ1-3
cdr3_nt: TGTGCCAGCAGTTACTTGGGCAGCTCTGGAAACACCATATATTTT
cdr3_aa: CASSYLGSSGNTIYF

clone_size: NA
v_call: TRBV4-1
d_call: TRBD2
j_call: TRBJ2-1
cdr3_nt: TGCGCCAGCAGCCGCCCGGGGAGGGAAAACAATGAGCAGTTCTTC
cdr3_aa: CASSRPGRENNEQFF

clone_size: NA
v_call: TRBV5-1
d_call: TRBD2
j_call: TRBJ2-7
cdr3_nt: TGCGCCAGCAGCTTAACTAGCGGGAGTTTCGAGCAGTACTTC
cdr3_aa: CASSLTSGSFEQYF

clone_size: NA
v_call: TRBV10-3
d_call: TRBD2
j_call: TRBJ2-7
cdr3_nt: TGTGCCATCGGATTGCGGGAGGGACCGGCCGAGCAGTACTTC
cdr3_aa: CAIGLREGPAEQYF

clone_size: NA
v_call: TRBV4-3
d_call: TRBD2
j_call: TRBJ2-1
cdr3_nt: TGCGCCAGCAGCCAAGTTCGCAGCGGGGGCTACAATGAGCAGTTCTTC
cdr3_aa: CASSQVRSGGYNEQFF

clone_size: NA
v_call: TRBV28
d_call: NA
j_call: TRBJ2-7
cdr3_nt: TGTGCCAGCGGCCGAACAGGGAACGAGCAGTACTTC
cdr3_aa: CASGRTGNEQYF

clone_size: NA
v_call: TRBV28
d_call: NA
j_call: TRBJ2-1
cdr3_nt: TGTGCCAGCAGTTTCCCGGGGTCCTACAATGAGCAGTTCTTC
cdr3_aa: CASSFPGSYNEQFF

clone_size: NA
v_call: TRBV28
d_call: TRBD1
j_call: TRBJ1-5
cdr3_nt: TGTGCCAGCAGTTTACAAGGGACAGGGGGCCATCAGCCCCAGCATTTT
cdr3_aa: CASSLQGTGGHQPQHF

clone_size: NA
v_call: TRBV6-1
d_call: TRBD1
j_call: TRBJ2-7
cdr3_nt: TGTGCCACGCGGTGGGACAGGGCCTACGAGCAGTACTTC
cdr3_aa: CATRWDRAYEQYF

clone_size: NA
v_call: TRBV5-1
d_call: NA
j_call: TRBJ2-2
cdr3_nt: TGCGCCAGCAGCTTGCCAAACGAGGTGGGGGAGCTGTTTTTT
cdr3_aa: CASSLPNEVGELFF

clone_size: NA
v_call: TRBV29-1
d_call: NA
j_call: TRBJ2-5
cdr3_nt: TGCAGCGTTGAAGAGGGCACCTTCTGGGAGACCCAGTACTTC
cdr3_aa: CSVEEGTFWETQYF

clone_size: few
v_call: TRBV5-6
d_call: NA
j_call: TRBJ1-2
cdr3_nt: TGTGCCAGCAGCCCCTGGACTGTTTTGAGATTTACCTTC
cdr3_aa: CASSPWTVLRFTF

clone_size: NA
v_call: TRBV7-9
d_call: NA
j_call: TRBJ2-2
cdr3_nt: TGTGCCAGCAGTAATCAGGCGAACACCGGGGAGCTGTTTTTT
cdr3_aa: CASSNQANTGELFF

clone_size: NA
v_call: TRBV19
d_call: NA
j_call: TRBJ1-1
cdr3_nt: TGTGCCAGTGGATTAGACAGTGTCCACACTGAAGCTTTCTTT
cdr3_aa: CASGLDSVHTEAFF

clone_size: NA
v_call: TRBV4-3
d_call: NA
j_call: TRBJ2-3
cdr3_nt: TGCGCCAGCAGCCACGGGTTGTGGACAGATACGCAGTATTTT
cdr3_aa: CASSHGLWTDTQYF

clone_size: NA
v_call: TRBV5-8
d_call: TRBD1
j_call: TRBJ1-4
cdr3_nt: TGTGCCAGCAGCTCGGGACAGGGGGCGAGGGGAGAAAAACTGTTTTTT
cdr3_aa: CASSSGQGARGEKLFF

clone_size: NA
v_call: TRBV19
d_call: TRBD1
j_call: TRBJ1-1
cdr3_nt: TGTGCCAGTAGTATAAGCGCCTTGACAGGGGGCACGGCGAGGAACACTGAAGCTTTCTTT
cdr3_aa: CASSISALTGGTARNTEAFF